This T cell receptor (beta chain) was sequenced in a study of PD-L1 blockade in urothelial cancer. Turning to the study itself: Twenty-five of the 29 patients were men with bladder-origin urothelial cancer. Broader study findings: Durable benefit accompanied greater 3-week expansion of tumor-associated blood clones.

The V gene's germline CDR1 is LNHDA and CDR2 SQIVND (reference sequence). V was pared by 8 bases and J by 7 bases, with 9 bases between. The CDR3 sequence is 11 residues long. In the case of this clone: The antigen remains unidentified.

This table comes from immunoSEQ multiplex PCR, and its TCRdb copy is limited to in-frame clones, with some not included. This sample carries 80,000 to 130,000 clones, 91% of them seen once, and the ten largest clones take 0.92%. This clonotype was obtained from an elderly woman with urothelial cancer. J is TRBJ1-3 and V is TRBV19, with no clear D. The sequences come from PBMCs, collected around atezolizumab (anti-PD-L1) treatment. The CDR3 loop reads CASRLMNTIYF. In DNA form, the CDR3 reads TGTGCCAGTCGGTTGATGAACACCATATATTTT.